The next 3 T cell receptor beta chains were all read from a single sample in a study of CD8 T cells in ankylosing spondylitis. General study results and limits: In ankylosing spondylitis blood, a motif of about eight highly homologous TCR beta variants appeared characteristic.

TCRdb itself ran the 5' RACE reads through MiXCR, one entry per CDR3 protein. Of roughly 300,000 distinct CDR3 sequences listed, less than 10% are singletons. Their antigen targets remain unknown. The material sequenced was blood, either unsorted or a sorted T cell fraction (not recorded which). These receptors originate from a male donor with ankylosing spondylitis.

The CDR3 spells CASSFGQGQETQYF. The DNA of the CDR3 is TGTGCCAGCAGTTTCGGTCAGGGGCAAGAGACCCAGTACTTC. The V and J genes are TRBV12-3 or TRBV12-4 and TRBJ2-5, with D maybe TRBD1 (6 bases). The ends were cut back, 3 bases at V and 2 bases at J, with 10 bases in the middle. The CDR3 covers 14 residues.

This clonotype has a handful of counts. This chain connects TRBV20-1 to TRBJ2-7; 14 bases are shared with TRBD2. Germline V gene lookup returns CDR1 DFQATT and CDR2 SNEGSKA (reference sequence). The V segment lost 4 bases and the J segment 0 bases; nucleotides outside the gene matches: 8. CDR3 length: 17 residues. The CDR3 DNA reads TGCAGTGCTACAGGGACTAGCGGGAGACCCAGCTCCTACGAGCAGTACTTC. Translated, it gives CSATGTSGRPSSYEQYF.

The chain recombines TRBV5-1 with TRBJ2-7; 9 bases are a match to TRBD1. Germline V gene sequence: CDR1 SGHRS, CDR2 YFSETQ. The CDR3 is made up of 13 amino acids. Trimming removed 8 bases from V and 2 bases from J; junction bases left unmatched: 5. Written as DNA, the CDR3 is TGCGCCAGTAGGACAGGGGTCGCCTACGAGCAGTACTTC. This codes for CASRTGVAYEQYF.